Following are 17 T cell receptor beta chains from one sample sequenced in a study of cytomegalovirus exposure and HLA in healthy donors. The method was immunoSEQ multiplex PCR; TCRdb's version includes in-frame clones alone and lacks a portion of them. The repertoire holds 160,000 or so clones, with approximately 87% as singletons. The material sequenced was PBMCs. These receptors all stem from a woman in her 30s in good health and CMV-seronegative.

This clone was seen just once. The chain combines TRBV2 with TRBJ2-1; possible D gene TRBD2, 6 bases. V lost 6 bases to trimming and J lost 1 base, with 16 bases between them. Germline V gene lookup returns CDR1 SNHLY and CDR2 FYNNEI. This CDR3 contains 16 residues. The CDR3 loop is CASSLGPGESYNEQFF. In DNA form, the CDR3 reads TGTGCCAGCAGCCTGGGGCCGGGGGAATCCTACAATGAGCAGTTCTTC.

The V gene is TRBV19, the J gene TRBJ2-4, with D possibly TRBD1 on 5 matching bases. Germline loops: CDR1 LNHDA, CDR2 SQIVND (reference sequence). V lost 7 bases, J lost 6 bases, and 13 bases lay in between. This CDR3 region has 13 residues. CDR3 in DNA: TGTGCCAGTAAGAAGACAGAATTAAACATTCAGTACTTC. This gives the protein CASKKTELNIQYF.

The genes are TRBV13 and TRBJ2-2, with 10 bases fitting TRBD2. CDR1 and CDR2 from the germline V gene are PRHDT and FYEKMQ (reference sequence). The CDR3 contains 18 residues. The trim removed 1 base at V and 2 bases at J, leaving 7 bases unmatched. Written as DNA, the CDR3 is TGTGCCAGCAGCTTAGTGTTTAGCGGGGGGCTCAACACCGGGGAGCTGTTTTTT. The encoded protein is CASSLVFSGGLNTGELFF.

V usage is TRBV9 and J usage is TRBJ2-7; the match to TRBD2 covers 7 bases. This CDR3 has 14 residues. Trimming cost V 3 bases and J 3 bases; bases outside gene matches: 6. Per the germline V gene, CDR1 is SGDLS and CDR2 is YYNGEE. CDR3 nucleotide sequence: TGTGCCAGCAGCGGAGCGGGGAGCCGCTACGAGCAGTACTTC. Translated, it gives CASSGAGSRYEQYF.

The chain carries TRBV4-3 and TRBJ1-1; no firm D call. There are 15 residues in the CDR3. Germline lookup yields CDR1 LGHNA and CDR2 YSLEER. Deletions cut 0 bases from V and 1 base from J, with 9 bases between. The CDR3 loop is CASSQEAFGNTEAFF. CDR3 bases: TGCGCCAGCAGCCAAGAAGCGTTCGGGAACACTGAAGCTTTCTTT.

The chain joins TRBV5-6 to TRBJ1-5; unclear D gene. Germline assignment: CDR1 SGHDT and CDR2 YYEEEE. This CDR3 comprises 15 residues. V was cut by 1 base and J by 1 base, with 9 bases left in between. The CDR3 sequence is CASSLKQLSNQPQHF. The CDR3, as DNA: TGTGCCAGCAGCTTGAAACAATTAAGCAATCAGCCCCAGCATTTT.

The V gene is TRBV2, the J gene TRBJ1-4; no reliable D call. The germline gives CDR1 SNHLY, CDR2 FYNNEI. The CDR3 consists of 15 residues. The V and J ends lost 10 bases and 0 bases respectively, with 15 bases between them. The CDR3: CATLDRLATNEKLFF. CDR3 nucleotides: TGTGCCACCCTCGATAGACTTGCAACTAATGAAAAACTGTTTTTT.

The chain has TRBV10-3 and TRBJ2-3, with 8 positions matching TRBD2. Germline V gene data show CDR1 as ENHRY and CDR2 as SYGVKD. The trim removed 0 bases at V and 1 base at J, leaving 3 bases unmatched. The CDR3 sequence is 16 residues long. CDR3 in amino acids: CAISESDSGGTDTQYF. CDR3 in DNA: TGTGCCATCAGTGAGTCTGATAGCGGGGGCACAGATACGCAGTATTTT.

The V call is TRBV27, the J call TRBJ2-2; perhaps TRBD1 as D (6 bases). Germline V gene sequence: CDR1 MNHEY, CDR2 SMNVEV (reference sequence). V shed 4 bases and J shed 4 bases, with 10 bases lying between them. The CDR3 extends over 14 amino acids. The DNA of the CDR3 is TGTGCCAGCAGTTCCCTAGGGGGCACCGGGGAGCTGTTTTTT. Translating it yields CASSSLGGTGELFF.

This clone was recorded once. The gene calls are TRBV28 and TRBJ2-7; 7 bases agree with TRBD1. Germline lookup yields CDR1 MDHEN and CDR2 SYDVKM. The CDR3 spans 14 residues. J gave up 2 bases and V 5 bases, and 6 bases lay outside the gene matches. DNA of the CDR3: TGTGCCAGCAGTCGGGACAGAGGTACCTACGAGCAGTACTTC. Protein sequence: CASSRDRGTYEQYF.

The rearrangement uses TRBV5-1 and TRBJ2-3, with D tentatively TRBD2 (5 bases). The CDR3 runs to 15 residues. The V end lost 0 bases, the J end lost 1 base, and 9 bases lay between the germline ends. Looked up from germline, CDR1 is SGHRS and CDR2 is YFSETQ. The CDR3 DNA is TGCGCCAGCAGCTTGGCCCTGGGAGGCACAGATACGCAGTATTTT. Its protein product is CASSLALGGTDTQYF.

The chain couples TRBV10-1 to TRBJ2-7, with TRBD2 matching 14 bases. This CDR3 contains 16 residues. Losses at the gene ends were 3 bases for V and 12 bases for J; bases not matched to a gene: 13. From germline, CDR1 is WNHNN and CDR2 SYGVQD (reference sequence). This CDR3 reads CASSDSGTSGGALRYF. The DNA for the CDR3 is TGCGCCAGCAGTGACTCCGGGACTAGCGGGGGTGCGTTAAGGTACTTC.

The rearrangement links TRBV25-1 to TRBJ2-2; D is possibly TRBD1 (6 bases). Germline V gene data show CDR1 as MGHDK and CDR2 as SYGVNS. Trimming left V 5 bases short and J 6 bases short, with 10 bases between. The CDR3 has 13 amino acids. The CDR3 sequence: CASSKGVAGELFF. The DNA for the CDR3 is TGTGCCAGCAGTAAGGGGGTGGCCGGGGAGCTGTTTTTT.

The chain uses TRBV21-1 and TRBJ1-1. TRBV21-1 is tagged as a pseudogene. This CDR3 comprises 14 residues. CDR3 loop: CASSPTSGVTEAFF. CDR3 nucleotide sequence: TGTGCCAGCAGCCCGACGTCGGGGGTCACTGAAGCTTTCTTT.

This chain links TRBV5-5 with TRBJ2-2, with TRBD2 identical over 7 bases. Germline-derived CDR1 and CDR2 are SGHKS and YYEKEE (reference sequence). This CDR3 has 16 amino acids. Trimming took 4 bases from V and 5 from J; bases not matched to a gene: 11. DNA for the CDR3: TGTGCCAGCAGCCCCACCTCGGGACTAAGAACCGGGGAGCTGTTTTTT. Translation: CASSPTSGLRTGELFF.

This clone is a singleton in its sample. One junction end disagrees with the germline gene, perhaps due to a read error. V and J are TRBV5-1 and TRBJ1-3; 9 nucleotides agree with TRBD1. CDR3 size: 13 residues. CDR1 SGHRS and CDR2 YFSETQ come from the germline V gene. CDR3 region: CASSPGTGNTIYF. The CDR3 nucleotides are TGTGCCAGCAGTCCCGGGACAGGGAACACCATATATTTT. The complete variable domain, with remaining parts taken from reference TRBV5-1 and TRBJ1-3, reads KAGVTQTPRYLIKTRGQQVTLSCSPISGHRSVSWYQQTPGQGLQFLFEYFSETQRNKGNFPGRFSGRQFSNSRSEMNVSTLELGDSALYLCASSPGTGNTIYFGEGSWLTVV.

V gene TRBV25-1 combines with J gene TRBJ1-3, with TRBD1 matching 7 bases. The CDR3 runs to 14 residues. Per germline, CDR1 MGHDK and CDR2 SYGVNS. J gave up 5 bases and V 3 bases, and 4 bases lay outside the gene matches. As DNA, the CDR3 is TGTGCCAGCAGTGACCGGGACAGCCGAAACACCATATATTTT. Amino acid sequence: CASSDRDSRNTIYF.